This T cell receptor (beta chain) was documented in a study of blood T cells in healthy people across ages. For the second PCR, which ran for roughly 6 to 12 cycles, a sample-barcoded 5' primer and a J-beta primer mix were used. One entry per CDR3 protein results from TCRdb running MiXCR on the 5' RACE reads. The sample contains some 900,000 distinct CDR3 sequences, around 46% of which appear only once. Trimming removed 5 bases at V and 5 bases at J, with 13 bases between. Germline lookup yields CDR1 MDHEN and CDR2 SYDVKM. The length of the CDR3 is 14 residues. The rearrangement links TRBV28 to TRBJ2-1; D tentatively fits TRBD1 or TRBD2 (5 bases each). Sequenced: blood. The receptor's source is a man aged 30 to 39 in good health. The CDR3 here is CASSPRMGDNEQFF. The CDR3, as DNA: TGTGCCAGCAGTCCGAGAATGGGGGACAATGAGCAGTTCTTC.